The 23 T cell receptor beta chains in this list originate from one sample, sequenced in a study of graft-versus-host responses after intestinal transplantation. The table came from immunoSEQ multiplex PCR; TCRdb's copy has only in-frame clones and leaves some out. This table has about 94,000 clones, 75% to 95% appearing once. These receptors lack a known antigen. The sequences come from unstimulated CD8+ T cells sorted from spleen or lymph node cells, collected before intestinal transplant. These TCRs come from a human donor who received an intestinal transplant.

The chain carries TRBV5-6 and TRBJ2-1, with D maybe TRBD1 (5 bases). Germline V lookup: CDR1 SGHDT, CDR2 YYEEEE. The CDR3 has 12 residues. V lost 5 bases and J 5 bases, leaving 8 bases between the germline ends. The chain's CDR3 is CASSEQDNEQFF. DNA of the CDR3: TGTGCCAGCAGTGAACAGGACAATGAGCAGTTCTTC.

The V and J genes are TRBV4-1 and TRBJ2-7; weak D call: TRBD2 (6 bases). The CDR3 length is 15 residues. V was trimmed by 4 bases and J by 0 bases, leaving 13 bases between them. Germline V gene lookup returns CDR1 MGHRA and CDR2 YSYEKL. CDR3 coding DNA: TGCGCCAGCAGCCCCTTCGCGGGGAGCTCCTACGAGCAGTACTTC. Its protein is CASSPFAGSSYEQYF.

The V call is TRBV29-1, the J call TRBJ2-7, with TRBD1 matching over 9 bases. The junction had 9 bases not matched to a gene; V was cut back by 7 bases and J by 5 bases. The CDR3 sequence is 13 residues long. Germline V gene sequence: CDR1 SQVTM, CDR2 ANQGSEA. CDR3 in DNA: TGCAGCGCAGTCGGGACAGGGAACGACGAGCAGTACTTC. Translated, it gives CSAVGTGNDEQYF.

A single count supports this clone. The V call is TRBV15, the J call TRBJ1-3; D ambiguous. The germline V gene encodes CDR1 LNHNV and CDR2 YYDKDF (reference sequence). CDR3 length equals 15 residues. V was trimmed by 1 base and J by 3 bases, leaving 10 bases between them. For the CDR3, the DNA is TGTGCCACCAGCAGAGGGAGAGTCCTTGGAAACACCATATATTTT. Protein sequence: CATSRGRVLGNTIYF.

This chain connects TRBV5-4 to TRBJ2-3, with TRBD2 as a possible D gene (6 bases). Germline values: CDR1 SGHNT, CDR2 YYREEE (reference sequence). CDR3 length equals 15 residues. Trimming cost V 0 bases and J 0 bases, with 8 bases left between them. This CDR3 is CASSLGGESTDTQYF. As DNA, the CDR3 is TGTGCCAGCAGCTTGGGGGGGGAAAGCACAGATACGCAGTATTTT.

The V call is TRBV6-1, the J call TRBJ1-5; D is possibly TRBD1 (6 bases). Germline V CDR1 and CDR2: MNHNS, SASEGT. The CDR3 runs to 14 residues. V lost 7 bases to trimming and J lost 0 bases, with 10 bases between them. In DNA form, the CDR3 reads TGTGCCAGCATTGGGACAAATAGCAATCAGCCCCAGCATTTT. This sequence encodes CASIGTNSNQPQHF.

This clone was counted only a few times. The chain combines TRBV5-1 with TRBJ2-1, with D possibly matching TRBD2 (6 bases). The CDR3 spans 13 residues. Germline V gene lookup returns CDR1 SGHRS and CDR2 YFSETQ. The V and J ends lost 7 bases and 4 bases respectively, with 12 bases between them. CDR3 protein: CASGGITYNEQFF. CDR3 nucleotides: TGCGCCAGCGGGGGGATTACGTACAATGAGCAGTTCTTC.

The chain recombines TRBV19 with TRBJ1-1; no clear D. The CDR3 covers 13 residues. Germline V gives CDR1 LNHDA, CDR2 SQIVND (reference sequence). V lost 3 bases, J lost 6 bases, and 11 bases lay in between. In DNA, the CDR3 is TGTGCCAGTAGTATGGGGAGTCTCTCTGAAGCTTTCTTT. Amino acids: CASSMGSLSEAFF.

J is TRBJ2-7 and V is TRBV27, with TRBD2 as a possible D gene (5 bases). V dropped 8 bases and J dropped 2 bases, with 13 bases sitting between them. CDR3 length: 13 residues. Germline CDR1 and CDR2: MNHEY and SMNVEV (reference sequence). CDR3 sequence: CASGLSMTYEQYF. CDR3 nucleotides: TGTGCCAGCGGACTTTCGATGACCTACGAGCAGTACTTC.

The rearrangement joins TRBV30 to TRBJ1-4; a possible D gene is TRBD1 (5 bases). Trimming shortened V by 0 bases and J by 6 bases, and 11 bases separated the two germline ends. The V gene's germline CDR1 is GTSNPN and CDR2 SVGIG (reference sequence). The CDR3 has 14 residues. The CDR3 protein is CAWSVQGADEKLFF. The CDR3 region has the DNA TGTGCCTGGAGTGTACAAGGGGCGGATGAAAAACTGTTTTTT.

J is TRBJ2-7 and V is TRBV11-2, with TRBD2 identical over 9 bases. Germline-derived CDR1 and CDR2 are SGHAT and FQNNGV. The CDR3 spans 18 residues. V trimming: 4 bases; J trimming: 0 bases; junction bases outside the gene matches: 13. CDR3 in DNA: TGTGCCAGCAGCTCGACTAGCGGATATACCCAAAGCTCCTACGAGCAGTACTTC. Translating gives CASSSTSGYTQSSYEQYF. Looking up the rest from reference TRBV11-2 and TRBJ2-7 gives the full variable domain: EAGVAQSPRYKIIEKRQSVAFWCNPISGHATLYWYQQILGQGPKLLIQFQNNGVVDDSQLPKDRFSAERLKGVDSTLKIQPAKLEDSAVYLCASSSTSGYTQSSYEQYFGPGTRLTVT.

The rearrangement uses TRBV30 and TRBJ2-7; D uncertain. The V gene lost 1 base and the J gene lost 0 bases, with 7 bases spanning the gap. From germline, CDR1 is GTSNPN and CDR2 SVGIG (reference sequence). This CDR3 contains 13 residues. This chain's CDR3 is CAWSERSSYEQYF. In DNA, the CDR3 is TGTGCCTGGAGTGAGAGGAGCTCCTACGAGCAGTACTTC.

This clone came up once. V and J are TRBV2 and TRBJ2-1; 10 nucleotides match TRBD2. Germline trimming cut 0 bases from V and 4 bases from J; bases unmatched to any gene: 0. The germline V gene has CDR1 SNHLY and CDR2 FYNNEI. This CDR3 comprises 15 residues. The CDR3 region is CASSEASGRYNEQFF. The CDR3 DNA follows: TGTGCCAGCAGTGAAGCTAGCGGGAGGTACAATGAGCAGTTCTTC.

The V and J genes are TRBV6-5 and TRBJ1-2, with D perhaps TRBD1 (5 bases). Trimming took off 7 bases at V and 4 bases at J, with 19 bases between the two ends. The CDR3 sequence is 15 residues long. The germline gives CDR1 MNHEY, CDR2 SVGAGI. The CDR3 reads CASTERVGVGYGYTF. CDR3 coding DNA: TGTGCCAGCACCGAGCGGGTAGGGGTCGGCTATGGCTACACCTTC.

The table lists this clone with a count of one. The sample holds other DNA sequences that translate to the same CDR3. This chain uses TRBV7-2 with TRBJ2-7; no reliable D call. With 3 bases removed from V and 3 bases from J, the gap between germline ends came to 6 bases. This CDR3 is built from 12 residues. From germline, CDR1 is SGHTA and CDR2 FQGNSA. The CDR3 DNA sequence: TGTGCCAGCAGCTTCCCGGGCTACGAGCAGTACTTC. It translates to CASSFPGYEQYF.

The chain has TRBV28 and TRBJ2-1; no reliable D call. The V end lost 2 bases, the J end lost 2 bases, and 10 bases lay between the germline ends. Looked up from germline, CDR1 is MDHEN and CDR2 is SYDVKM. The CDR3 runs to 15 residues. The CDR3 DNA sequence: TGTGCCAGCAGTTTAAATCCGGTTCCCTACAATGAGCAGTTCTTC. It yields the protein CASSLNPVPYNEQFF. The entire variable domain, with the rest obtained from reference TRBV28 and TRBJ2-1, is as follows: DVKVTQSSRYLVKRTGEKVFLECVQDMDHENMFWYRQDPGLGLRLIYFSYDVKMKEKGDIPEGYSVSREKKERFSLILESASTNQTSMYLCASSLNPVPYNEQFFGPGTRLTVL.

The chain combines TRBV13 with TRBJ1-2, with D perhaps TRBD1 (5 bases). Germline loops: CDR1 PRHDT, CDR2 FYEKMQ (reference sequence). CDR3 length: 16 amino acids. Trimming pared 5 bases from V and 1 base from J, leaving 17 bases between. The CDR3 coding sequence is TGTGCCAGCAGCCCCTTCGAGAACAGGATTAACTATGGCTACACCTTC. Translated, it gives CASSPFENRINYGYTF. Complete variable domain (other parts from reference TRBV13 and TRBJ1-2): AAGVIQSPRHLIKEKRETATLKCYPIPRHDTVYWYQQGPGQDPQFLISFYEKMQSDKGSIPDRFSAQQFSDYHSELNMSSLELGDSALYFCASSPFENRINYGYTFGSGTRLTVV.

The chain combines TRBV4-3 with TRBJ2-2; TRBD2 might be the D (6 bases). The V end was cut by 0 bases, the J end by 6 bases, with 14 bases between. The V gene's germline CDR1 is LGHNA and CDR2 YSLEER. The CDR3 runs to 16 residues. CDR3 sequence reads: CASSQERQGGSGELFF. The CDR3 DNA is TGCGCCAGCAGCCAAGAGAGGCAGGGAGGATCCGGGGAGCTGTTTTTT.

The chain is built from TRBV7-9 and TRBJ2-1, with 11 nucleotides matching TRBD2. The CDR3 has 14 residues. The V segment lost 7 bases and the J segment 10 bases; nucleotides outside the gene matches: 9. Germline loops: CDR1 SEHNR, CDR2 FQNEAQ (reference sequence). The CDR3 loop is CASTNSGGGQEQFF. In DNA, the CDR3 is TGTGCCAGCACCAATAGCGGGGGGGGTCAAGAGCAGTTCTTC.

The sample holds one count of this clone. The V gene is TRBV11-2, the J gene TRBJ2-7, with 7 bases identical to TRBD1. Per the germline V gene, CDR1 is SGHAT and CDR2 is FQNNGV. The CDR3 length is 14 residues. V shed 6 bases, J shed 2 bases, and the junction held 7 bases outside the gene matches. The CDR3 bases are TGTGCCAGCAGTCCACATACAGGGGCCTACGAGCAGTACTTC. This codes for CASSPHTGAYEQYF.

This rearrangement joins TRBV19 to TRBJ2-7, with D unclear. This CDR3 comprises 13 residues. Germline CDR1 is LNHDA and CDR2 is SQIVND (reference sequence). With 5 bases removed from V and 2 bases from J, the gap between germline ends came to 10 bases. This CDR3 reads CASSPTHTYEQYF. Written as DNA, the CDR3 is TGTGCCAGTAGTCCAACACACACCTACGAGCAGTACTTC.

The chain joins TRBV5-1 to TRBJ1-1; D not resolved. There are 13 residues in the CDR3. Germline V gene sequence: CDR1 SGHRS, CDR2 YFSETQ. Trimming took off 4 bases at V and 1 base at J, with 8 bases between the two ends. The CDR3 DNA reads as TGCGCCAGCAGCCAAACCGGGAACACTGAAGCTTTCTTT. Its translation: CASSQTGNTEAFF. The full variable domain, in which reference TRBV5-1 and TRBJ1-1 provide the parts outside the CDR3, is KAGVTQTPRYLIKTRGQQVTLSCSPISGHRSVSWYQQTPGQGLQFLFEYFSETQRNKGNFPGRFSGRQFSNSRSEMNVSTLELGDSALYLCASSQTGNTEAFFGQGTRLTVV.

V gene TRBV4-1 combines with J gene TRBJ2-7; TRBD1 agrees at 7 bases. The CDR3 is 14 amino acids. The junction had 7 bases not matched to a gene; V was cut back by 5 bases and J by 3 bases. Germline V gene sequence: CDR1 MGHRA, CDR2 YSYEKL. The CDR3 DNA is TGCGCCAGCAGCTCCCGACAGGGTAACTACGAGCAGTACTTC. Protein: CASSSRQGNYEQYF.